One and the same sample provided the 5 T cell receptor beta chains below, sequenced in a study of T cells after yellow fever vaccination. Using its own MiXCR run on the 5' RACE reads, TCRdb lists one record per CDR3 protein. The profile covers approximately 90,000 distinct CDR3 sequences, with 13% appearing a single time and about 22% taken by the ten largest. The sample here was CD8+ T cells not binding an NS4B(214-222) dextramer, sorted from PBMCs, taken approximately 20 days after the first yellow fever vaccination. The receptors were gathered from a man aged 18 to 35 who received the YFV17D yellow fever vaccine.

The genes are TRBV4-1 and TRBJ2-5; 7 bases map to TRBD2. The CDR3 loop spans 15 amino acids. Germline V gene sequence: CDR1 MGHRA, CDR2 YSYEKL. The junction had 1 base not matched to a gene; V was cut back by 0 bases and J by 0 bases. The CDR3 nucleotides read TGCGCCAGCAGCCAAGATGGGGGGGACCAAGAGACCCAGTACTTC. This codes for CASSQDGGDQETQYF.

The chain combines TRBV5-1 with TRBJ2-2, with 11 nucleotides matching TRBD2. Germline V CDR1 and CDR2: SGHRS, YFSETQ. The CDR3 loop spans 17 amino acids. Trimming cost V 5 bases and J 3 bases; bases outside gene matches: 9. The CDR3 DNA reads TGCGCCAGCAGGGCACAGACTAGCGGGGTCCACACCGGGGAGCTGTTTTTT. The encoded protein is CASRAQTSGVHTGELFF.

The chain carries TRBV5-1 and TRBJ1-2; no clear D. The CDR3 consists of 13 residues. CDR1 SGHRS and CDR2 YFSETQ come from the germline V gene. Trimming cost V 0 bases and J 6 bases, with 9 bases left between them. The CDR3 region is CASSLAVADGYTF. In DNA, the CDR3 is TGCGCCAGCAGCTTGGCCGTGGCGGATGGCTACACCTTC.

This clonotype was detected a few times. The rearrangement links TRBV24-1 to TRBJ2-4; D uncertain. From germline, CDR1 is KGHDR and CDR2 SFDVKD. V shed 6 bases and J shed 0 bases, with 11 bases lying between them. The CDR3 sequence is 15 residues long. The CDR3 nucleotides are TGTGCCACCAGTTTCTGCGGCCTAGCCAAAAACATTCAGTACTTC. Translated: CATSFCGLAKNIQYF.

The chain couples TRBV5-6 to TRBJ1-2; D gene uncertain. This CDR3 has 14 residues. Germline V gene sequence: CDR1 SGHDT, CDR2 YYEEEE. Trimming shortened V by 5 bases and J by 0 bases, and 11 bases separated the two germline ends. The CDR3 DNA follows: TGTGCCAGCAGACCGACTGGAGCTAACTATGGCTACACCTTC. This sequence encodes CASRPTGANYGYTF.